Shown below are 2 T cell receptor beta chains from a single sample sequenced in a study of blood T cell repertoires in COVID-19. TCRdb's table, derived via immunoSEQ multiplex PCR, lists solely in-frame clones and lacks some. The profile shows some 180,000 clones, approximately 83% of them singletons. The specimen sequenced was peripheral blood. These receptors were taken from a woman in her 40s with COVID-19, enrolled during active disease.

The J gene is TRBJ1-1, the V gene TRBV18; perhaps TRBD1 as D (5 bases). Trimming cost V 4 bases and J 5 bases, with 14 bases left between them. There are 14 residues in the CDR3. CDR1 is KGHSH, CDR2 LQKENI, per germline. The CDR3 sequence: CASSLRAEGTEAFF. The CDR3 DNA sequence: TGTGCCAGCTCACTGCGGGCGGAGGGGACTGAAGCTTTCTTT.

The J gene is TRBJ1-6, the V gene TRBV5-1; 8 bases agree with TRBD1. This CDR3 has 16 amino acids. V shed 4 bases and J 5 bases; nucleotides not matched to a gene: 8. Germline V gene sequence: CDR1 SGHRS, CDR2 YFSETQ. CDR3 loop: CASSHTGGGNNSPLHF. CDR3 nucleotide sequence: TGCGCCAGCAGCCATACAGGGGGGGGGAATAATTCACCCCTCCACTTT.